The subject of this entry is one T cell receptor beta chain. This clone was found a few times. This clone's antigen is unknown. No base quality information exists; no much larger clone differs at one position. Using the deep immunoSEQ assay, TCR CDR3 regions were amplified from genomic DNA by multiplex PCR. Extracted genomic DNA from each cell subset was distributed evenly across all wells of several immunoSEQ 96-well plates, and each plate was treated as a replicate. For unsorted PBMC, 250 to 350 ng of genomic DNA, equivalent to approximately 30,000 T cell genomes, went into each replicate PCR. Genomic DNA from unsorted PBMC was sequenced over ten immunoSEQ deep assay plates. Purified libraries were quantified with a Qubit 3.0 fluorometer, sized on a Bioanalyzer 2100, and re-quantified with the KAPA Library Quantification kit. Every immunoSEQ 96-well plate was sequenced on a separate single-read 150-cycle Illumina NextSeq 550 flow cell. As for the authors' bioinformatics: The immunoSEQ output contained only junctional sequences without quality scores, so filtering could not match that applied to full-length reads. Sequences were annotated with PyIR, a Python wrapper for IgBLAST v1.9, using IMGT germline references to assign V/J genes and CDR3. Reads were filtered out if the reads had weak V/J assignments (E-value above 1e-6), no CDR3, stop codons, out-of-frame junctions, or ambiguous translated residues. A V3J clonotype was defined by an identical inferred V gene, J gene, and CDR3 amino acid sequence. Percentage overlap between repertoires was calculated by dividing the number of shared unique clonotypes by the size of the smaller repertoire. Richness of each repertoire was evaluated using RTK rarefaction, the Chao1 estimator, and Recon v2.1 estimates of unobserved clonotypes. The clones in this table, taken by TCRdb from immuneACCESS, are in-frame only. Not every clone is retained; where verified, under half of the shortfall comes from an unresolved V gene, and the cause of the rest is unknown. V, J and clone size are those of that table, while D and trimming were read from the DNA. The sample includes approximately 500,000 clones, with about four fifths observed a single time. The ten largest clones add up to over 10% of the sample.

This sample was taken from a study of shared clonotypes between healthy human individuals (dated by TCRdb to 2018 to 2021). Background for the entire study: A couple of women and three men aged 18 to 49 years were included in the cohort. Each donor's leukapheresis produced roughly between roughly 0.85 and 9 billion PBMCs. To estimate repertoire size and how much clonotypes are shared between individuals, the study performed deep sequencing of blood TCR repertoires from about five healthy adults. Libraries were prepared and TCR repertoires were sequenced by different laboratories using diverse techniques, in order to increase sequencing depth and limit assay-specific biases. Results the study describes overall, beyond this receptor: Based on pairwise subsampling, the degree of clonotype sharing among donors was expected to be affected by sequencing depth. Only blood was sampled, and tissue TCR repertoires likely differ from those in blood. Because the study included only a small number of donors, the genetic and exposure-history diversity represented was limited.

The donors were healthy, HIV-negative adults with no recently reported acute infections or vaccinations. All donors were Caucasian adults living in Nashville, Tennessee, USA. For unsorted samples, roughly 91 million PBMCs were counted, and genomic DNA was extracted using the QIAamp DNA Blood Mini kit. After blood collection by leukapheresis, PBMCs were isolated using Ficoll-Histopaque density gradient centrifugation and then cryopreserved in the vapor phase of liquid nitrogen. The CDR3 runs 15 amino acids, cysteine and phenylalanine included. Only the CDR3 part of the read is kept: 45 bases, read in frame from the first base. V and J lose 3 bases and 7 bases, and a span of 16 bases separates them.

The receptor chain draws on TRBV23-1 and TRBJ1-3; the D gene remains uncertain. TRBV23-1 is an open reading frame, and its role is uncertain. This TCR derives from a woman between 35 and 50 years old in good health. Some clones in this sample may be carry-over from other donors' samples. Input material: PBMCs. The CDR3 protein is CASSHSGPRWNTIYF. The DNA is as follows: TGCGCCAGCAGTCACTCGGGCCCGCGGTGGAACACCATATATTTT.